This T cell receptor (beta chain) is drawn from a study of shared clonotypes between healthy human individuals. Germline CDR1 reads MGHRA; CDR2 reads YSYEKL. This CDR3 contains 16 residues. V lost 1 base and J 0 bases, leaving 10 bases between the germline ends. Clones were read by immunoSEQ multiplex PCR, and TCRdb kept only the in-frame ones, dropping some. This table holds a few million clones, under 97% found once. Material for sequencing was naive CD4+ T cells sorted from blood. Subset meaning: CD45RA+ positively selected. The source is a man between 18 and 35 years old in good health. This rearrangement joins TRBV4-1 to TRBJ2-1, with D tentatively TRBD2 (5 bases). The DNA for the CDR3 is TGCGCCAGCAGCCAAGCGGGGAAGAGCTCCTACAATGAGCAGTTCTTC. The encoded protein is CASSQAGKSSYNEQFF.